One T cell receptor (beta chain) is described in this entry. The data were produced by immunoSEQ multiplex PCR, yet TCRdb's version contains in-frame clones alone and is incomplete. Of 75,000 to 80,000 clones listed, about 93% are singletons. The sample comes from a study of brain T cells in children with intractable seizures. The V end was cut by 4 bases, the J end by 4 bases, with 23 bases between. This CDR3 spans 17 amino acids. Germline V gene data show CDR1 as SGHTS and CDR2 as YDEGEE. The sequenced cases were selected for having the highest brain T cell transcript signatures. This TCR derives from a boy under two years old with tuberous sclerosis and intractable seizures. The material was peripheral blood, obtained at surgery. V and J are TRBV5-8 and TRBJ1-2; D call uncertain. CDR3 DNA sequence: TGTGCCAGCAGCCCCGAGGCAGGCCCATTACCCCCCTATGGCTACACCTTC. This translates into CASSPEAGPLPPYGYTF.